This passage covers 23 T cell receptor beta chains from one sample sequenced in a study of beta chain features in type 1 diabetes. Sequenced material consisted of expressed TCRB transcripts (all of the isolated RNA was reverse transcribed). The data were produced by immunoSEQ multiplex PCR, yet TCRdb's version contains in-frame clones alone and is incomplete. There are about 150,000 clones in the sample; around 10% occur only once, and about 2% lies in the top ten. Sequencing was carried out using central memory CD4+ T cells from blood. The receptors come from a young man in good health.

The chain employs TRBV4-2 and TRBJ2-7, with D unresolved. The CDR3 contains 14 residues. The V gene lost 1 base and the J gene lost 5 bases, with 12 bases spanning the gap. CDR1 is LGHNA, CDR2 YNFKEQ, per germline. CDR3 sequence (DNA): TGTGCCAGCAGCCAAGGGTCGCTGAACCACGAGCAGTACTTC. Its translation is CASSQGSLNHEQYF.

This chain links TRBV6-1 with TRBJ2-3; 9 nucleotides align to TRBD1. Germline CDR1 is MNHNS and CDR2 is SASEGT. This CDR3 has 13 amino acids. Trimming cost V 9 bases and J 7 bases; bases outside gene matches: 8. In DNA, the CDR3 is TGTGCCAGTCTGGGACAGGGAAAGTATACGCAGTATTTT. This sequence encodes CASLGQGKYTQYF.

The sample holds a few counts of this clone. The chain is built from TRBV9 and TRBJ1-2; tentatively, D is TRBD1 (5 bases). The CDR3 runs 14 residues. Germline V gene sequence: CDR1 SGDLS, CDR2 YYNGEE. V was trimmed by 0 bases and J by 8 bases, leaving 14 bases between them. CDR3 coding DNA: TGTGCCAGCAGCGTAGCTACGGGGCACGGGGGCTACACCTTC. Residues: CASSVATGHGGYTF. The full variable domain, in which reference TRBV9 and TRBJ1-2 provide the parts outside the CDR3, is DSGVTQTPKHLITATGQRVTLRCSPRSGDLSVYWYQQSLDQGLQFLIQYYNGEERAKGNILERFSAQQFPDLHSELNLSSLELGDSALYFCASSVATGHGGYTFGSGTRLTVV.

Here the CDR3 DNA reads TGTGCCAGCAGTCGGGGGACTGTAGCGGCAGATACGCAGTATTTT. Protein: CASSRGTVAADTQYF. The chain joins TRBV28 to TRBJ2-3; D is perhaps TRBD2 (6 bases). CDR3 length: 15 residues. Germline V gives CDR1 MDHEN, CDR2 SYDVKM. Deletions cut 5 bases from V and 4 bases from J, with 16 bases between.

As for this clone: The sample carries other DNA sequences with the same CDR3. The chain joins TRBV4-2 to TRBJ2-6; D gene uncertain. Germline V gene data show CDR1 as LGHNA and CDR2 as YNFKEQ. This CDR3 spans 15 amino acids. Trimming took off 0 bases at V and 1 base at J, with 4 bases between the two ends. The CDR3 DNA reads as TGTGCCAGCAGCCAAGATATTTCTGGGGCCAACGTCCTGACTTTC. Amino acids: CASSQDISGANVLTF.

The chain links TRBV7-9 to TRBJ1-4, with D possibly matching TRBD1 (5 bases). The CDR3 sequence is 15 residues long. The V end lost 5 bases, the J end lost 3 bases, and 13 bases lay between the germline ends. CDR1 is SEHNR, CDR2 FQNEAQ, per germline (reference sequence). In DNA, the CDR3 is TGTGCCAGCAGCCCCTCAGGGTCGGCTAATGAAAAACTGTTTTTT. This translates into CASSPSGSANEKLFF.

This clone was counted between two and nine times. The chain uses TRBV14 and TRBJ1-1; no reliable D call. Per germline, CDR1 SGHDN and CDR2 FVKESK. Between the trimmed V and J ends, which lost 0 bases and 5 bases, there was a span of 7 bases. The CDR3 length is 13 residues. The CDR3 DNA follows: TGTGCCAGCAGCCAAGACTACGGGACTGAAGCTTTCTTT. This codes for CASSQDYGTEAFF.

The chain couples TRBV6-6 to TRBJ2-3; D is undetermined. The CDR3 is 16 amino acids. CDR1 MNHNY and CDR2 SVGAGI come from the germline V gene (reference sequence). Trimming took 5 bases from V and 0 from J, leaving 15 bases between them. The CDR3 sequence: CASSIQDRVSTDTQYF. The CDR3 region has the DNA TGTGCCAGCAGTATTCAGGATCGGGTCAGCACAGATACGCAGTATTTT.

The chain's CDR3 is CASSPSLGVNTEAFF. The CDR3 DNA reads as TGTGCCAGCAGTCCAAGCTTAGGGGTGAACACTGAAGCTTTCTTT. The J gene is TRBJ1-1, the V gene TRBV14; maybe TRBD1 (5 bases). CDR1 is SGHDN and CDR2 is FVKESK in the germline V gene. This CDR3 spans 15 amino acids. Trimming shortened V by 6 bases and J by 0 bases, and 14 bases separated the two germline ends.

The genes are TRBV28 and TRBJ2-2; D gene unclear. V was clipped by 6 bases and J by 9 bases, with 11 bases between them. This CDR3 has 12 amino acids. Germline CDR1 MDHEN, CDR2 SYDVKM. CDR3 in amino acids: CASRSGPRELFF. The CDR3, as DNA: TGTGCCAGCAGATCCGGCCCCCGGGAGCTGTTTTTT.

There are a few counts of this clone. The rearrangement joins TRBV10-3 to TRBJ1-6; TRBD1 matches at 11 bases. This CDR3 has 17 amino acids. The trim removed 5 bases at V and 7 bases at J, leaving 10 bases unmatched. The germline gives CDR1 ENHRY, CDR2 SYGVKD. The DNA for the CDR3 is TGTGCCATCAGTAGAGCACCGGGGGACAGGGGGAATTCACCCCTCCACTTT. Translating gives CAISRAPGDRGNSPLHF.

This clone was picked up a small number of times. The chain is built from TRBV6-5 and TRBJ2-3; TRBD1 or TRBD2 may be the D gene (6 bases each). The CDR3 has 14 amino acids. Germline V gene lookup returns CDR1 MNHEY and CDR2 SVGAGI. V lost 10 bases and J lost 4, with 18 bases in between. CDR3 protein: CATRVGGSADTQYF. CDR3 DNA sequence: TGTGCCACCCGTGTGGGGGGCAGTGCAGATACGCAGTATTTT.

J is TRBJ2-5 and V is TRBV18; no clear D gene. CDR1 is KGHSH, CDR2 LQKENI, per germline. V gave up 2 bases and J gave up 3 bases, with 16 bases separating them. The CDR3 consists of 16 residues. Here the CDR3 reads CASSPTGVTLKETQYF. The DNA for the CDR3 is TGTGCCAGCTCACCAACTGGGGTTACCTTGAAAGAGACCCAGTACTTC.

The chain carries TRBV19 and TRBJ2-1, with 7 positions matching TRBD2. This CDR3 is 15 amino acids long. Germline V CDR1 and CDR2: LNHDA, SQIVND (reference sequence). V was pared by 4 bases and J by 0 bases, with 3 bases of the junction left unmatched. CDR3 in amino acids: CASSSGGASYNEQFF. The DNA of the CDR3 is TGTGCCAGTAGTAGCGGGGGAGCCTCCTACAATGAGCAGTTCTTC.

This clone was seen a handful of times. V usage is TRBV4-3 and J usage is TRBJ1-4; 7 bases match TRBD1. The germline V gene encodes CDR1 LGHNA and CDR2 YSLEER. The V segment lost 0 bases and the J segment 3 bases; nucleotides outside the gene matches: 1. CDR3 length: 15 residues. CDR3 sequence (DNA): TGCGCCAGCAGCCAAGAGGACAGGCCTAATGAAAAACTGTTTTTT. This gives the protein CASSQEDRPNEKLFF.

Many counts were recorded for this clone. This chain connects TRBV29-1 to TRBJ2-1; 9 bases agree with TRBD2. The CDR3 consists of 15 residues. Germline V gene lookup returns CDR1 SQVTM and CDR2 ANQGSEA. Trimming cost V 4 bases and J 7 bases; bases outside gene matches: 11. CDR3 coding DNA: TGCAGCGTTGTTTGGAGCCGGCGGGGGGGAAATGAGCAGTTCTTC. The encoded protein is CSVVWSRRGGNEQFF.

The chain has TRBV9 and TRBJ2-4, with D perhaps given as TRBD1 or TRBD2 (5 bases each). Germline V gene sequence: CDR1 SGDLS, CDR2 YYNGEE. Trimming cost V 3 bases and J 3 bases, with 16 bases left between them. The CDR3 is 16 amino acids. The chain's CDR3 is CASSERGVMGKNIQYF. The CDR3 nucleotides are TGTGCCAGCAGCGAAAGAGGGGTAATGGGCAAAAACATTCAGTACTTC.

This clone has only a few counts. The CDR3 nucleotides read TGCAGCGTCGCGACAGGGGGGCAGCCCCAGCATTTT. It translates to CSVATGGQPQHF. The chain couples TRBV29-1 to TRBJ1-5; 9 positions match TRBD1. The V and J ends lost 6 bases and 7 bases, in that order; junction bases with no gene match: 4. Germline V lookup: CDR1 SQVTM, CDR2 ANQGSEA. This CDR3 has 12 residues.

The V gene is TRBV5-4, the J gene TRBJ2-7; 8 nucleotides match TRBD2. With 2 bases clipped from V and 0 bases from J, the junction kept 4 bases outside the gene matches. CDR3 length: 15 amino acids. CDR1 is SGHNT and CDR2 is YYREEE in the germline V gene (reference sequence). Here the CDR3 reads CASSLTSGHSYEQYF. The DNA of the CDR3 is TGTGCCAGCAGCTTAACTAGCGGTCACTCCTACGAGCAGTACTTC. Full variable domain (missing parts from reference TRBV5-4 and TRBJ2-7): ETGVTQSPTHLIKTRGQQVTLRCSSQSGHNTVSWYQQALGQGPQFIFQYYREEENGRGNFPPRFSGLQFPNYSSELNVNALELDDSALYLCASSLTSGHSYEQYFGPGTRLTVT.

This clone was detected many times. One end of the junction fails to match germline, which may point to a read error. V usage is TRBV6-5 and J usage is TRBJ2-7, with D maybe TRBD1 (6 bases). The CDR3 sequence is 12 residues long. The germline gives CDR1 MNHEY, CDR2 SVGAGI. CDR3 in amino acids: CAISLNRDEQYF. The CDR3 DNA is TGTGCCATCAGTCTCAACAGGGACGAGCAGTACTTC.

The chain couples TRBV28 to TRBJ2-1; 7 bases are a match to TRBD2. CDR1 and CDR2 (germline): MDHEN, SYDVKM. With V trimmed by 3 bases and J by 4 bases, 6 bases remained unmatched. The CDR3 covers 15 residues. This chain's CDR3 is CASSFPGGRYNEQFF. CDR3 nucleotide sequence: TGTGCCAGCAGTTTCCCGGGAGGTCGGTACAATGAGCAGTTCTTC.

The chain carries TRBV7-2 and TRBJ2-7; TRBD1 matches at 7 bases. V shed 1 base, J shed 5 bases, and the junction held 8 bases outside the gene matches. From germline, CDR1 is SGHTA and CDR2 FQGNSA. The CDR3 totals 15 residues. CDR3 region: CASSLESAGGHEQYF. Written as DNA, the CDR3 is TGTGCCAGCAGCTTAGAGAGCGCAGGGGGACACGAGCAGTACTTC.

This chain links TRBV9 with TRBJ1-2; 7 nucleotides line up with TRBD1. Trimming cost V 3 bases and J 5 bases; bases outside gene matches: 7. CDR1 and CDR2 from the germline V gene are SGDLS and YYNGEE. CDR3 length: 14 amino acids. The CDR3 DNA reads as TGTGCCAGCAGCGCGACAGGGACTGAGTATGGCTACACCTTC. Translation gives CASSATGTEYGYTF.